This TCR beta chain was obtained from a study of T cell repertoires in cytomegalovirus infection. Study-wide background: CMV epitopes used comprised recently identified HLA-C-restricted ones and well-studied HLA-B-restricted ones. CMV infection and matching HLA type were both indicated by public TCR beta signatures. Findings and limits, study-wide: HLA-C-restricted, CMV-specific TCR beta clonotypes were dominant ex vivo.

There are a few counts of this clonotype. Its antigen remains unknown. TCRdb recomputed calls from the reads with MiXCR, one row per CDR3 protein. The sample yields around 800,000 distinct CDR3 sequences, approximately 30% seen once. CDR3 size: 17 residues. Trimming removed 5 bases at V and 5 bases at J, with 22 bases between. CDR1 and CDR2 (germline): SGHVS, FNYEAQ. V gene TRBV7-6 combines with J gene TRBJ2-1; D perhaps matches TRBD2 (7 bases). Sequenced material: cultured CD8+ T cells from PBMCs, taken from culture after CMV antigen stimulation. This clonotype was obtained from a human donor in good health (CMV status not recorded). Some clones in this sample may be carry-over from other donors' samples. The CDR3 protein is CASSARLGGGGNNEQFF. The CDR3 nucleotides are TGTGCCAGCAGCGCGAGGCTGGGCGGGGGCGGGAACAATGAGCAGTTCTTC.